The present TCR beta chain was sequenced within a study of T cells in Graves' hyperthyroidism and ophthalmopathy (dated by TCRdb to between 2017 and 2020). Some background on the complete study: Peripheral blood samples were taken at the time of initial diagnosis, prior to any treatment. The paper reports TCR Vbeta CDR3 sequencing of approximately 130 peripheral blood samples: approximately 43 ophthalmopathy, fewer than 85 hyperthyroidism and around 17 progressor patients. Prospective prediction of ophthalmopathy was tested in an independent validation cohort of fewer than 20 hyperthyroidism patients and around 16 patients who later progressed to ophthalmopathy. For training and testing, the approximately 97 patients in the discovery cohort were randomly divided in a 7:3 ratio. After blood sampling, hyperthyroidism patients were treated with methimazole at a starting dose of 30 mg daily, and ophthalmopathy patients were treated with high-dose intravenous methylprednisolone. To identify distinguishing TCR V-J signatures, a discovery cohort of about a hundred patients was used, comprising 40 to 45 with Graves' ophthalmopathy and some 60 with stable Graves' hyperthyroidism. In addition, the study compared T-cell repertoires in thyroid tissue and in blood from six Graves' hyperthyroidism patients.

The V and J ends are trimmed by 1 base and 2 bases, leaving 8 bases between them. In the germline V gene (reference sequence), CDR1 corresponds to SEHNR and CDR2 to FQNEAQ. From the cysteine up to the phenylalanine, the CDR3 has a length of 14 residues. Here the CDR3 DNA is all that survives: 42 bases in frame from base 1. The investigation overall reported the following: Most expanded thyroid clonotypes (frequency above 0.001) were also found in blood, which suggests that blood repertoires may mirror thyroid immune responses. Ophthalmopathy was separated from stable hyperthyroidism by a 13 V-J signature model, with 87.88% sensitivity and roughly 81% specificity obtained in cross-validation and 80%/75% obtained in testing. Sample size was not statistically predetermined, and blinding of investigators to group allocation was not performed. In validation, the model predicted progression to ophthalmopathy with approximately 70% sensitivity and less than 75% specificity, a median of about 6 months before onset.

Stable Graves' hyperthyroidism was defined as the absence of progression to ophthalmopathy over 18 months of follow-up. Hyperthyroidism patients were newly diagnosed, had a disease duration of under 2 months, and were aged 18 to 65 years. The study excluded patients with uncontrolled infections, other autoimmune diseases, pregnancy or lactation. Clinical symptoms, serum thyroxine and TRAb, thyroid ultrasound, and orbital computed tomography formed the basis for the diagnoses. PBMCs were isolated from about 10 ml of fresh peripheral blood by Ficoll-Paque density gradient centrifugation. Total RNA was extracted using Trizol reagent, and RNA quality was assessed on an Agilent 2100 Bioanalyzer. Ten or more counts support this clonotype. This receptor's antigen is unknown. No base qualities exist here, and no much larger clone lies one base off it. The TCR beta CDR3 regions were amplified from the RNA transcripts. The TCR CDR3 was subjected to a first round of RT-PCR using the HTBI primer set and the Qiagen OneStep RT-PCR kit. Libraries were constructed in a second round of multiplex PCR, after which size selection and purification were performed. Sequencing of the libraries was done on an Illumina HiSeq2000 using paired-end 100 bp reads. The source study handled its data this way. SOAPnuke was used to process the raw data, throwing out any read that contained adapters or uncalled bases, had a mean Phred below 15, or lacked an exact constant-primer or identifier match. High-quality paired reads were merged with COPE v1.2.5, and unique nucleotide sequences were defined as clonotypes. MiTCR v1.1 was used to align clonotypes to the IMGT TRBV, TRBD and TRBJ reference segments. The analysis included only V-J combinations with a frequency above 0.0001, which together covered around 99% of the repertoires. A TCS score was defined as the ratio between F50 (clonal expansion) and ExV (chaos), using BLOSUM62-based TCRdist between CDR3 peptides within each V-J. Welch's t-statistics and random forest reduced roughly 540 V-J features to 10 to 15, which were used in a naive Bayes classifier (R e1071). TCRdb reprocessed the public reads (quality trimming at Q25 with fastp, clone calling with MiXCR) and kept in-frame beta chains. Rows are unified per CDR3 protein, each entry keeping the most common DNA and genes. The V and J calls, along with clone size, are taken from TCRdb and not from the paper's own processing. The sample table lists about 560,000 distinct CDR3 sequences, 15% to 20% of them with a count of one. The ten top clones hold about 18% of the sample.

The V and J genes are TRBV7-9 and TRBJ2-5; matching of 5 bases hints at TRBD1 as the D gene. The clonotype comes from a woman aged 18-29 years with Graves' hyperthyroidism. The sequenced sample was blood. The encoded CDR3 is CASSLEQAQETQYF. Here is the DNA: TGTGCCAGCAGCTTAGAACAGGCACAAGAGACCCAGTACTTC. The full variable domain, with segments outside the CDR3 supplied by the reference TRBV7-9 and TRBJ2-5 proteins, appears as DTGVSQNPRHKITKRGQNVTFRCDPISEHNRLYWYRQTLGQGPEFLTYFQNEAQLEKSRLLSDRFSAERPKGSFSTLEIQRTEQGDSAMYLCASSLEQAQETQYFGPGTRLLVL.